Listed here are 15 T cell receptor beta chains from one sample, sequenced in a study of T cell responses to AZD1222 COVID-19 vaccine. Clones were sequenced by immunoSEQ multiplex PCR, and TCRdb holds only the in-frame ones, with some missing. The sample records approximately 150,000 clones, almost 95% being singletons. This specimen consisted of peripheral blood, obtained on day 0 of AZD1222 vaccination. These receptors originate from an adult in good health.

The gene calls are TRBV13 and TRBJ2-7; 12 positions match TRBD2. Germline V lookup: CDR1 PRHDT, CDR2 FYEKMQ (reference sequence). V lost 5 bases to trimming and J lost 4 bases; unmatched junction nucleotides: 18. CDR3 length: 19 residues. The CDR3 DNA follows: TGTGCCAGCAGCAAAATCCGACTAGCGGGAGCGCTCGGGGGGTACGAGCAGTACTTC. It codes for CASSKIRLAGALGGYEQYF.

The rearrangement uses TRBV5-1 and TRBJ2-6, with a tentative D call TRBD1 (5 bases). V was pared by 0 bases and J by 0 bases, with 19 bases between. CDR1 is SGHRS, CDR2 YFSETQ, per germline. This CDR3 has 20 residues. The CDR3 bases are TGCGCCAGCAGCTTGGTTTTCGCTACGGACATACGCTCTGGGGCCAACGTCCTGACTTTC. Encoded protein: CASSLVFATDIRSGANVLTF.

This sequence joins TRBV2 and TRBJ1-5; 8 nucleotides match TRBD1. The V segment lost 6 bases and the J segment 3 bases; nucleotides outside the gene matches: 4. Germline CDR1 and CDR2: SNHLY and FYNNEI. The CDR3 runs to 14 residues. This CDR3 is CASRVDRDNQPQHF. The CDR3, as DNA: TGTGCCAGCAGAGTGGACAGGGACAATCAGCCCCAGCATTTT.

The V call is TRBV6-6, the J call TRBJ2-1; 7 bases match TRBD2. The germline V gene encodes CDR1 MNHNY and CDR2 SVGAGI (reference sequence). This CDR3 has 15 residues. V was pared by 7 bases and J by 4 bases, with 10 bases of the junction left unmatched. The CDR3 region is CASIPGLPLYNEQFF. DNA for the CDR3: TGTGCCAGCATACCGGGACTACCGCTTTACAATGAGCAGTTCTTC.

The chain couples TRBV7-3 to TRBJ2-3, with a possible D match to TRBD2 (6 bases). The CDR3 contains 15 residues. Trimming cost V 5 bases and J 0 bases, with 12 bases left between them. Per the germline V gene, CDR1 is SGHTA and CDR2 is FQGTGA. The CDR3 region has the DNA TGTGCCAGCAGCACCGGAGGGTTAAGCACAGATACGCAGTATTTT. This codes for CASSTGGLSTDTQYF.

The rearrangement links TRBV7-3 to TRBJ1-1; D may be TRBD1 (5 bases). The CDR3 contains 12 residues. CDR1 and CDR2 from the germline V gene are SGHTA and FQGTGA. Trimming took off 6 bases at V and 6 bases at J, with 11 bases between the two ends. CDR3 residues: CASRGLGAEAFF. CDR3 coding DNA: TGTGCCAGCAGGGGGCTTGGGGCTGAAGCTTTCTTT.

In its sample, this clone was seen once. The chain couples TRBV7-2 to TRBJ1-4; D unresolved. Germline V gives CDR1 SGHTA, CDR2 FQGNSA. This CDR3 has 15 amino acids. Trimming took 1 base from V and 0 from J, leaving 6 bases between them. For the CDR3, the DNA is TGTGCCAGCAGCTTAGTATCTACAACTAATGAAAAACTGTTTTTT. It specifies CASSLVSTTNEKLFF.

This chain's CDR3 is CASPLGRGVTNTEAFF. CDR3 nucleotide sequence: TGTGCCAGCCCCCTTGGGAGGGGGGTGACGAACACTGAAGCTTTCTTT. The chain recombines TRBV2 with TRBJ1-1; D is possibly TRBD1 (6 bases). CDR1 and CDR2 from the germline V gene are SNHLY and FYNNEI. The V end was cut by 8 bases, the J end by 1 base, with 20 bases between. The CDR3 covers 16 residues.

The rearrangement joins TRBV19 to TRBJ1-2; TRBD1 is a possible D gene (5 bases). The CDR3 loop spans 14 amino acids. Trimming cost V 10 bases and J 9 bases, with 24 bases left between them. Germline V gene data show CDR1 as LNHDA and CDR2 as SQIVND (reference sequence). CDR3 residues: CATDLGDRQKSYTF. CDR3 in DNA: TGTGCCACCGATTTGGGGGACCGGCAGAAGAGCTACACCTTC. Full variable domain (outside the CDR3, taken from reference TRBV19 and TRBJ1-2): DGGITQSPKYLFRKEGQNVTLSCEQNLNHDAMYWYRQDPGQGLRLIYYSQIVNDFQKGDIAEGYSVSREKKESFPLTVTSAQKNPTAFYLCATDLGDRQKSYTFGSGTRLTVV.

J is TRBJ2-1 and V is TRBV6-4; D is perhaps TRBD2 (6 bases). Between the trimmed V and J ends, which lost 5 bases and 8 bases, there was a span of 19 bases. In germline, CDR1 is MRHNA, CDR2 SNTAGT. The CDR3 has 15 amino acids. In nucleotides, the CDR3 is TGTGCCAGCAGTCTTCAGGGAGGCCTACACTATGAGCAGTTCTTC. This translates into CASSLQGGLHYEQFF.

The V and J genes are TRBV4-3 and TRBJ2-7; possible D gene TRBD2, 7 bases. The V end lost 1 base, the J end lost 7 bases, and 17 bases lay between the germline ends. The CDR3 has 15 residues. From germline, CDR1 is LGHNA and CDR2 YSLEER. The CDR3, as DNA: TGCGCCAGCAGCCAAGCGACGGGGGGCGAGGGGGAGCAGTACTTC. Translating gives CASSQATGGEGEQYF.

The genes are TRBV27 and TRBJ2-7; the match to TRBD1 covers 8 bases. The germline V gene has CDR1 MNHEY and CDR2 SMNVEV (reference sequence). J lost 7 bases, V lost 3 bases, and 17 bases had no gene match. The CDR3 totals 17 residues. The CDR3 bases are TGTGCCAGCAGTTTCCGGGACAGGTTTACCCCGGGAAAGGAGCAGTACTTC. Residues: CASSFRDRFTPGKEQYF.

This rearrangement joins TRBV19 to TRBJ1-5, with D possibly TRBD1 on 6 matching bases. V was pared by 5 bases and J by 7 bases, with 21 bases between. Looked up from germline, CDR1 is LNHDA and CDR2 is SQIVND (reference sequence). CDR3 length: 16 residues. CDR3 in amino acids: CASSFTAGGAGQPQHF. In nucleotides, the CDR3 is TGTGCCAGTAGTTTCACCGCGGGGGGCGCAGGGCAGCCCCAGCATTTT.

The rearrangement uses TRBV5-1 and TRBJ2-5; maybe TRBD1 (5 bases). The CDR3 is made up of 16 amino acids. V was shortened by 1 base and J by 1 base, with 14 bases between the two germline ends. Germline CDR1 reads SGHRS; CDR2 reads YFSETQ. The CDR3 is CASSLSGHPSQETQYF. CDR3 coding DNA: TGCGCCAGCAGCTTGTCAGGGCACCCCTCCCAAGAGACCCAGTACTTC.

The genes are TRBV5-4 and TRBJ2-2; perhaps TRBD1 as D (6 bases). Germline V gene sequence: CDR1 SGHNT, CDR2 YYREEE (reference sequence). The CDR3 is 14 residues long. V was shortened by 2 bases and J by 5 bases, with 10 bases between the two germline ends. The CDR3, as DNA: TGTGCCAGCAGCTTAGATACAGGGACCGGGGAGCTGTTTTTT. It yields the protein CASSLDTGTGELFF.